Included here is one TCR beta chain sequence, with context. Its antigen is not identified. The source of the sample is a study of chemoradiotherapy in HPV16-positive cancers. The assay was immunoSEQ multiplex PCR, and TCRdb's table has in-frame clones only and misses some. The table records thousands of clones, about 82% of them present only once. Study-level findings and limits: Candidate HPV-specific clones and E7-related TCR motifs grew in tumor during treatment. Functional assays defining HPV-specific T cells used only a couple of HPV16-positive patients.

The germline V gene has CDR1 KGHSH and CDR2 LQKENI. The CDR3 has 16 amino acids. With V trimmed by 1 base and J by 6 bases, 9 bases remained unmatched. The sample here was taken from a patient who underwent chemoradiotherapy. V is TRBV18 and J is TRBJ2-4; 7 bases fit TRBD2. This receptor was obtained from a human donor with HPV-associated anogenital cancer. CDR3 nucleotides: TGTGCCAGCTCACCACTAGAACTAGCGAAGAGAAACATTCAGTACTTC. This gives the protein CASSPLELAKRNIQYF. Full variable domain (rest looked up from reference TRBV18 and TRBJ2-4): NAGVMQNPRHLVRRRGQEARLRCSPMKGHSHVYWYRQLPEEGLKFMVYLQKENIIDESGMPKERFSAEFPKEGPSILRIQQVVRGDSAAYFCASSPLELAKRNIQYFGAGTRLSVL.